This T cell receptor beta chain was profiled in a study of early T cells in non-severe SARS-CoV-2 infection. Study background: Sequencing of unsorted whole blood was done on bulk RNA, leaving chains unpaired.

Trimming shortened V by 9 bases and J by 7 bases, and 16 bases separated the two germline ends. Looked up from germline, CDR1 is SGHAT and CDR2 is FQNNGV. The CDR3 loop spans 14 amino acids. For this clonotype: Antigen specificity is unknown.

Individually, cDNA molecules had unique molecular identifiers attached to them. TCRdb re-called the 5' RACE reads through MiXCR, storing one row per CDR3 protein. The profile covers about 71,000 distinct CDR3 sequences, with roughly 12% appearing a single time and 2.5% to 3% taken by the ten largest. Study-wide results and limits: In VDJdb matching, anti-spike CD8 responses were favored while private and CD4 specificities went missing.

The specimen was whole blood, collected at baseline. The genes are TRBV11-2 and TRBJ1-6; D not certain. This clonotype originated in an adult who was a healthcare worker with PCR-confirmed SARS-CoV-2 infection or an uninfected control (not recorded which). This CDR3 reads CASQVGFQNSPLHF. DNA for the CDR3: TGTGCCAGTCAAGTGGGTTTCCAAAATTCACCCCTCCACTTT.